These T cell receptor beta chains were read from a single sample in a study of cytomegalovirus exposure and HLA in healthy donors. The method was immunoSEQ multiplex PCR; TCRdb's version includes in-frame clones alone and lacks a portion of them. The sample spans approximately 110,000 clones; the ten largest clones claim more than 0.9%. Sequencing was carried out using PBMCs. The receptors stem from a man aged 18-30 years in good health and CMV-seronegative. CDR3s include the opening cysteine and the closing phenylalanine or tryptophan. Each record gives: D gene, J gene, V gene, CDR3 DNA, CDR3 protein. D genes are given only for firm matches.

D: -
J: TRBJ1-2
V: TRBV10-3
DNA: TGTGCCACCCCAGGGCGGACCAGCTTGGACTACACCTTC
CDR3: CATPGRTSLDYTF

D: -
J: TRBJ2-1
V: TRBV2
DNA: TGTGCCAGCCCGCTCCGTGGGCAGGGAACCAATGAGCAGTTCTTC
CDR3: CASPLRGQGTNEQFF

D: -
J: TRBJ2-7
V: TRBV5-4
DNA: TGTGCCAGCAGCGGGCCGGGACAAGGGTACGAGCAGTACTTC
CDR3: CASSGPGQGYEQYF

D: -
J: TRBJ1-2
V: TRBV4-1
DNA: TGCGCCAGCAGCCATGTGCTAGGGGACTATGGCTACACCTTC
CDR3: CASSHVLGDYGYTF

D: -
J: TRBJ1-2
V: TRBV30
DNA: TGTGCCTGGAGTGCTCGGGGGGCCATCTATGGCTACACCTTC
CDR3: CAWSARGAIYGYTF

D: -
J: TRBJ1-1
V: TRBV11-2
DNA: TGTGCCAGCAGTTTCCCCGGTAGGAACACTGAAGCTTTCTTT
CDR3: CASSFPGRNTEAFF

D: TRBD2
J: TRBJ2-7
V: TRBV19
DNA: TGTGCCAGTAGTTCAAGCGGGGCAGGAGAGCAGTACTTC
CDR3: CASSSSGAGEQYF

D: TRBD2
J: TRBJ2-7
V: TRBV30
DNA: TGTGCCTGGAGCCTTACGGCGGGAGGGGTCTACGAGCAGTACTTC
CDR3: CAWSLTAGGVYEQYF

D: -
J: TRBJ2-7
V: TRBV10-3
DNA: TGTGCCATCAAAGGAGGTAGTAGGGCCGCGAAGTACGAGCAGTACTTC
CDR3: CAIKGGSRAAKYEQYF

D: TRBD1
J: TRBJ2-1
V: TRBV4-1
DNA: TGCGCCAGCAGCGATTGGACAGGGGATGATGAGCAGTTCTTC
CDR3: CASSDWTGDDEQFF

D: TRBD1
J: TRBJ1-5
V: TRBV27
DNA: TGTGCCAGCAGTCCGGGGACAGGAACGGAGGGCAATCAGCCCCAGCATTTT
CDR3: CASSPGTGTEGNQPQHF

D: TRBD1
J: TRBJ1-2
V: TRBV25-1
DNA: TGTGCCAGCAGTGAATATCGGGTGACAGGGAACTATGGCTACACCTTC
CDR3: CASSEYRVTGNYGYTF

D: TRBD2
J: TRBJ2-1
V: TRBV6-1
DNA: TGTGCCAGCAGTCTCCTAGCGGAAGGTTACAATGAGCAGTTCTTC
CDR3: CASSLLAEGYNEQFF

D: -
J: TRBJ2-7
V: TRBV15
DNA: TGTGCCACCAGCAGAGATCGGGGTAGGAGGCCCTTCACCTACGAGCAGTACTTC
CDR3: CATSRDRGRRPFTYEQYF

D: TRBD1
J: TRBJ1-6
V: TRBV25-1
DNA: TGTGCCAGCAGTTCAGGGGGCGCCTATAATTCACCCCTCCACTTT
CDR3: CASSSGGAYNSPLHF

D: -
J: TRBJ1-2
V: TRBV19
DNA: TGTGCCAGTAGTACTTTACCCGGACAGAACTATGGCTACACCTTC
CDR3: CASSTLPGQNYGYTF

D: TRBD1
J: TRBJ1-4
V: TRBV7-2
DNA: TGTGCCAGCAGGCGGACAGGGATTGATGAAAAACTGTTTTTT
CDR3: CASRRTGIDEKLFF

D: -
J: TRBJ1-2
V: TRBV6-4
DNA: TGTGCCAGCAGTGACTCGGAGGCCGCCTATGGCTACACCTTC
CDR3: CASSDSEAAYGYTF

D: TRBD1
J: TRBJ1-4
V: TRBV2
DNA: TGTGCCAGCAGGAGGGACAGGGGGCCCGGTAATGAAAAACTGTTTTTT
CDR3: CASRRDRGPGNEKLFF

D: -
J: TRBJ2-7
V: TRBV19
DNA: TGTGCCAGTAGTAAGGCGGGGATCCCCTACGAGCAGTACTTC
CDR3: CASSKAGIPYEQYF

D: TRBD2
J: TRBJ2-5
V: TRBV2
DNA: TGTGCCAGCAGTGAAGGGTTGGGGCTAGCGGGGGCCTCGCAAGAGACCCAGTACTTC
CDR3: CASSEGLGLAGASQETQYF

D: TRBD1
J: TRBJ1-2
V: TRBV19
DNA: TGTGCCAGTAGTAGCACAGGGGCCGGATATGGCTACACCTTC
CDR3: CASSSTGAGYGYTF

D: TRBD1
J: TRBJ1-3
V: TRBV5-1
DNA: TGCGCCAGCAGCTTGTTCGAGGGGGCGTCTGGAAACACCATATATTTT
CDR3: CASSLFEGASGNTIYF

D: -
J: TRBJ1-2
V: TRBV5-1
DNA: TGCGCCAGCAGCTCCCCCCGTGGCAGGGATGGCTACACCTTC
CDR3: CASSSPRGRDGYTF

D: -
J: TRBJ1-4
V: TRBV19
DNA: TGTGCCAGTAGTATCTCCACTCAGGGGGAAAAACTGTTTTTT
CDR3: CASSISTQGEKLFF

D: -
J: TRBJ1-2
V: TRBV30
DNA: TGTGCCTGGAGTGTAAGAGGGTTTAGCTATGGCTACACCTTC
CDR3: CAWSVRGFSYGYTF

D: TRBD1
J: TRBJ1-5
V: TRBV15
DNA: TGTGCCACCAGCAGACCTAAACAGGGGTTCGTAATGCTCAATCAGCCCCAGCATTTT
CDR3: CATSRPKQGFVMLNQPQHF

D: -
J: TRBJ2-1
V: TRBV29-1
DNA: TGCAGCGTTGGGGGACTGTACAATGAGCAGTTCTTC
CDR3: CSVGGLYNEQFF

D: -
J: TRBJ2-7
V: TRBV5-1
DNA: TGCGCCAGCAGCTTGTCCTGGGGCGGGACCTACGAGCAGTACTTC
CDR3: CASSLSWGGTYEQYF

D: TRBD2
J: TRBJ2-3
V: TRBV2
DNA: TGTGCCAGCAGAGTAGCCGGGACTAGCGGGAGTCGCACAGATACGCAGTATTTT
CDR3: CASRVAGTSGSRTDTQYF

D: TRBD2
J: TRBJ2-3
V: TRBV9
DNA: TGTGCCAGCAGCGTAGGAGCTAGCGGTTACACAGATACGCAGTATTTT
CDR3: CASSVGASGYTDTQYF

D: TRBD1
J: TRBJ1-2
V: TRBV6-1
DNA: TGTGCCAGCAGCAGGGACAGGGATAATGGCTACACCTTC
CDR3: CASSRDRDNGYTF

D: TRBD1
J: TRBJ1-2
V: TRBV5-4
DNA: TGTGCCAGCAGCGTCGGGACAGGGGGCACCCACACCTTC
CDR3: CASSVGTGGTHTF

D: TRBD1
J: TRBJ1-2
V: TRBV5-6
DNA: TGTGCCAGCAGCCCGGAATACTCCGGGACAGAGTATGGCTACACCTTC
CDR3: CASSPEYSGTEYGYTF

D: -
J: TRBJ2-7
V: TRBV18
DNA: TGTGCCAGCTCCCCGAGTGGGGACACCTCCTACGAGCAGTACTTC
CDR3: CASSPSGDTSYEQYF

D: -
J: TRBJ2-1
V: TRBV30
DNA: TGTGCCTGGAGTGTATCTATCTCGGGGGGCGGTACAGGTGAGCAGTTCTTC
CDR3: CAWSVSISGGGTGEQFF

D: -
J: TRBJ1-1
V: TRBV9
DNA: TGTGCCAGCGGAGGGCAGGGCACTGAAGCTTTCTTT
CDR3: CASGGQGTEAFF

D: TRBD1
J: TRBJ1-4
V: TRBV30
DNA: TGTGCCTGGAGTAAACAGGGGGCAAACGGTGAAAAACTGTTTTTT
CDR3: CAWSKQGANGEKLFF

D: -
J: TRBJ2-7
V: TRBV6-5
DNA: TGTGCCAGCAGTCCCTCAGGTGCAGGGTTCCACGAGCAGTACTTC
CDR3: CASSPSGAGFHEQYF

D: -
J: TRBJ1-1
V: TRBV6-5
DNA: TGTGCCAGCAGAGCCACAGGGATTATGAACACTGAAGCTTTCTTT
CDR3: CASRATGIMNTEAFF

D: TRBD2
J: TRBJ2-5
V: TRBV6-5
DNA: TGTGCCAGCAGTTACCTAACTAGCGGAGAGACCCAGTACTTC
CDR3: CASSYLTSGETQYF

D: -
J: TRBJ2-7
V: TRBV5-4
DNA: TGTGCCAGCAGCCAAGCTGGACAGATCTCCTACGAGCAGTACTTC
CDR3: CASSQAGQISYEQYF

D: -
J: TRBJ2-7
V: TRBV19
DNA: TGTGCCAGTAGTCCCCGGGACTCTTCCTACGAGCAGTACTTC
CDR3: CASSPRDSSYEQYF

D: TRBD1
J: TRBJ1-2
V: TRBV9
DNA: TGTGCCAGCAGCGCCCAAGGACAGGGAGGTGGCTACACCTTC
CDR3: CASSAQGQGGGYTF

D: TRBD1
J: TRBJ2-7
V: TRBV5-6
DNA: TGTGCCAGCAGCTTGGAGTTTACAGGGGGCGCTCCCCACGAGCAGTACTTC
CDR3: CASSLEFTGGAPHEQYF

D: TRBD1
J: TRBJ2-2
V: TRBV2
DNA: TGTGCCAGCAACCGACAGGGGAGGAAGAGCGGGGAGCTGTTTTTT
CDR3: CASNRQGRKSGELFF

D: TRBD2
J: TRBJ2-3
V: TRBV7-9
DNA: TGTGCCAGCAGCTTAGATCTAGCGGGAGGCACAGATACGCAGTATTTT
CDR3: CASSLDLAGGTDTQYF

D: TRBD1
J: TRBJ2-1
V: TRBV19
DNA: TGTGCCAGTAGTAATCGACAGGGGAGCTCCTACAATGAGCAGTTCTTC
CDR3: CASSNRQGSSYNEQFF

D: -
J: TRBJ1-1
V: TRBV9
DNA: TGTGCCAGCAGCCCTGAACGGGGGTTGAACACTGAAGCTTTCTTT
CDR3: CASSPERGLNTEAFF

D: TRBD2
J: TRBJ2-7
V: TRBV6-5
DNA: TGTGCCAGCAGCCAAGTAGCGGGTGTTCCCTACGAGCAGTACTTC
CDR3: CASSQVAGVPYEQYF

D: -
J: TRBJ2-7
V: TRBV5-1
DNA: TGCGCCAGCAGCTTTCAATCTAGCGAATACTCCTACGAGCAGTACTTC
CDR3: CASSFQSSEYSYEQYF

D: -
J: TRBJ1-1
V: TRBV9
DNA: TGTGCCAGCAGCATCCTACAAGGGAGGGCTGAAGCTTTCTTT
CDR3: CASSILQGRAEAFF

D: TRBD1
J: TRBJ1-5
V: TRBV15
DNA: TGTGCCACCAGCAGAGATCCGTCAGGGGGCATAATTAGCAATCAGCCCCAGCATTTT
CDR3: CATSRDPSGGIISNQPQHF